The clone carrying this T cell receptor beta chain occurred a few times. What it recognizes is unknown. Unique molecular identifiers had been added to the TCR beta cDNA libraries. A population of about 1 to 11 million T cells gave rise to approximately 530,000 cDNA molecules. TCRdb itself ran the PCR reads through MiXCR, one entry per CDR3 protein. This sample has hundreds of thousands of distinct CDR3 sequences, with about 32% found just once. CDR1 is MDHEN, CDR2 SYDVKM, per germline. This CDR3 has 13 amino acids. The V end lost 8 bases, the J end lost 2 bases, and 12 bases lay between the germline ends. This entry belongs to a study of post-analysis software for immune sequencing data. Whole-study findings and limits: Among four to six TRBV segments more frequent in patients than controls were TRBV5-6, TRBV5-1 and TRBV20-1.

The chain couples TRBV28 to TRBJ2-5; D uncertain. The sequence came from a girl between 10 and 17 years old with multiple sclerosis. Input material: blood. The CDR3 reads CASQNLGQETQYF. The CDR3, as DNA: TGTGCCAGCCAGAACCTCGGGCAAGAGACCCAGTACTTC.